These 14 T cell receptor beta chains were sequenced from one sample in a study of post-analysis software for immune sequencing data. Every TCR beta cDNA library bore unique molecular identifiers. TCRdb fed the PCR reads into MiXCR, producing one record per CDR3 protein. The sample includes more than 450,000 distinct CDR3 sequences, 30% to 40% of them seen just once. Study results and caveats: When patients were compared with controls, roughly five TRBV segments were more frequent, TRBV5-6, TRBV5-1 and TRBV20-1 among them.

Their cognate antigens are unknown. Sequenced material: blood. The receptors were gathered from a girl under 18 with multiple sclerosis.

The chain joins TRBV29-1 to TRBJ1-5; 8 nucleotides agree with TRBD1. The V segment lost 6 bases and the J segment 11 bases; nucleotides outside the gene matches: 9. Germline loops: CDR1 SQVTM, CDR2 ANQGSEA. There are 12 residues in the CDR3. The chain's CDR3 is CSVKDRAMTQHF. CDR3 sequence (DNA): TGCAGCGTCAAGGACAGGGCCATGACCCAGCATTTT. The entire variable domain, with the rest obtained from reference TRBV29-1 and TRBJ1-5, is as follows: SAVISQKPSRDICQRGTSLTIQCQVDSQVTMMFWYRQQPGQSLTLIATANQGSEATYESGFVIDKFPISRPNLTFSTLTVSNMSPEDSSIYLCSVKDRAMTQHFGDGTRLSIL.

J is TRBJ2-6 and V is TRBV11-2; D unclear. Per the germline V gene, CDR1 is SGHAT and CDR2 is FQNNGV. Trimming took 3 bases from V and 1 from J, leaving 7 bases between them. This CDR3 comprises 15 residues. CDR3 coding DNA: TGTGCCAGCAGCTTTTGGGGATCTGGGGCCAACGTCCTGACTTTC. It translates to CASSFWGSGANVLTF.

J is TRBJ2-7 and V is TRBV11-2; 8 bases match TRBD2. Germline lookup yields CDR1 SGHAT and CDR2 FQNNGV. The CDR3 is made up of 16 amino acids. The junction had 8 bases not matched to a gene; V was cut back by 2 bases and J by 2 bases. CDR3 DNA sequence: TGTGCCAGCAGCTTATCTGACGGGGGGGCGGCCTACGAGCAGTACTTC. It encodes CASSLSDGGAAYEQYF.

This clonotype was found a few times. The DNA for the CDR3 is TGTGCCAGCAGCCTTGTGGGGCTAGCGGGGGGGGCTGAGCAGTTCTTC. Protein product: CASSLVGLAGGAEQFF. The chain carries TRBV5-6 and TRBJ2-1, with 12 bases identical to TRBD2. The CDR3 runs to 16 residues. V was pared by 4 bases and J by 9 bases, with 11 bases of the junction left unmatched. Germline CDR1 is SGHDT and CDR2 is YYEEEE.

The chain employs TRBV6-5 and TRBJ2-4, with D perhaps TRBD2 (5 bases). V lost 4 bases to trimming and J lost 7 bases, with 11 bases between them. From germline, CDR1 is MNHEY and CDR2 SVGAGI. The CDR3 is made up of 13 amino acids. For the CDR3, the DNA is TGTGCCAGCAGTTCGGCGGGTTGGAACATTCAGTACTTC. It yields the protein CASSSAGWNIQYF.

The table lists this clonotype with a count of one. This sequence joins TRBV5-1 and TRBJ2-3; D is uncertain. The CDR3 contains 14 residues. The V and J ends lost 5 bases and 0 bases respectively, with 10 bases between them. Germline V gives CDR1 SGHRS, CDR2 YFSETQ. Here the CDR3 DNA reads TGCGCCAGCAGGGAGAACCCTAGCACAGATACGCAGTATTTT. Translating it yields CASRENPSTDTQYF.

This clonotype has a handful of counts. The V and J genes are TRBV5-1 and TRBJ2-1, with 14 bases lining up with TRBD2. V shed 4 bases, J shed 7 bases, and the junction held 10 bases outside the gene matches. The length of the CDR3 is 17 residues. Germline-derived CDR1 and CDR2 are SGHRS and YFSETQ. The chain's CDR3 is CASSHGTSGGVGNEQFF. The DNA of the CDR3 is TGCGCCAGCAGCCACGGGACTAGCGGGGGTGTCGGGAATGAGCAGTTCTTC.

The chain has TRBV20-1 and TRBJ2-5; 7 bases are shared with TRBD2. Trimming at V came to 0 bases and at J to 2 bases, leaving 6 bases not matched to a gene. This CDR3 spans 15 amino acids. Germline V lookup: CDR1 DFQATT, CDR2 SNEGSKA (reference sequence). The CDR3 region is CSARDAGGSQETQYF. The CDR3 nucleotides are TGCAGTGCTAGAGATGCCGGGGGGAGTCAAGAGACCCAGTACTTC.

The V and J genes are TRBV7-6 and TRBJ2-5; D may be TRBD1 (6 bases). This CDR3 spans 15 amino acids. The germline V and J ends were trimmed by 0 bases and 5 bases, with 13 bases remaining between them. Germline CDR1 and CDR2: SGHVS and FNYEAQ. The CDR3 DNA reads TGTGCCAGCAGCTTAGCCGCAAGGGGGAAGGAGACCCAGTACTTC. It specifies CASSLAARGKETQYF.

This clonotype came up many times. The chain recombines TRBV7-8 with TRBJ2-1, with 9 positions matching TRBD1. V dropped 4 bases and J dropped 3; count of bases not matched to a gene: 7. Germline CDR1 is SGHVS and CDR2 is FQNEAQ. The CDR3 extends over 16 amino acids. The CDR3 nucleotides read TGTGCCAGCAGCTCAGAGACAGGGGGGCACTACAATGAGCAGTTCTTC. As protein: CASSSETGGHYNEQFF.

Ten or more counts support this clonotype. The chain combines TRBV12-3 or TRBV12-4 with TRBJ2-5; D is ambiguous. V lost 7 bases, J lost 4 bases, and 13 bases lay in between. The CDR3 runs 13 residues. This chain's CDR3 is CASKPNGVETQYF. CDR3 coding DNA: TGTGCCAGCAAACCAAATGGGGTAGAGACCCAGTACTTC.

In this sample, this clonotype turned up many times. The V gene is TRBV20-1, the J gene TRBJ2-5; either TRBD1 or TRBD2 may fit D (5 bases each). The CDR3 totals 18 residues. V lost 1 base, J lost 1 base, and 22 bases lay in between. In germline, CDR1 is DFQATT, CDR2 SNEGSKA (reference sequence). In DNA form, the CDR3 reads TGCAGTGCTAGAGCCATTGACCGCTTCCAGGGACCCCAAGAGACCCAGTACTTC. This translates into CSARAIDRFQGPQETQYF.

The chain uses TRBV4-1 and TRBJ1-2; D is unresolved. Germline CDR1 reads MGHRA; CDR2 reads YSYEKL. V lost 0 bases to trimming and J lost 2 bases, with 10 bases between them. The length of the CDR3 is 15 residues. The chain's CDR3 is CASSQDDGGNYGYTF. CDR3 DNA sequence: TGCGCCAGCAGCCAAGATGATGGCGGCAACTATGGCTACACCTTC.

As to this clonotype: A read error may produce the germline difference seen at one junction end. The J gene is TRBJ2-5, the V gene TRBV7-8, with D unresolved. The V gene's germline CDR1 is SGHVS and CDR2 FQNEAQ. This CDR3 has 17 amino acids. The CDR3 DNA follows: TGTGCCGGCAGCTTAGGGTTCGGAAGGAGACTCCAAGAGACCCAGTACTTC. This sequence encodes CAGSLGFGRRLQETQYF.